This T cell receptor (beta chain) was identified in a study of T cells in Graves' hyperthyroidism and ophthalmopathy. The PBMCs were taken from about 9.7 ml of fresh peripheral blood. Germline V gene sequence: CDR1 SEHNR, CDR2 FQNEAQ (reference sequence). The length of the CDR3 is 19 residues. The V and J ends lost 4 bases and 0 bases, in that order; junction bases with no gene match: 10. This clonotype was counted only a few times. TCR beta CDR3 sequences were amplified from RNA transcripts. When the TCR CDR3 underwent first-round RT-PCR, the HTBI primer set was used. Each CDR3 protein gets one entry after TCRdb re-called the multiplex PCR reads with MiXCR. The table shows 300,000 to 450,000 distinct CDR3 sequences, with roughly 14% occurring only once.

The rearrangement joins TRBV7-9 to TRBJ2-6; the match to TRBD1 covers 9 bases. The sequence came from a man under 40 with Graves' hyperthyroidism that later progressed to Graves' ophthalmopathy. Sequenced: blood. CDR3 residues: CASSSRAGTGLSGANVLTF. As DNA, the CDR3 is TGTGCCAGCAGCTCTAGGGCCGGGACAGGGCTCTCTGGGGCCAACGTCCTGACTTTC.